One and the same sample provided the 18 T cell receptor beta chains below, sequenced in a study of T cell repertoires in cytomegalovirus infection (dated by TCRdb to between 2018 and 2020). TCRdb shows the sequencer as Illumina HiSeq 1500. TCRdb reran the public reads through fastp at Q25 and MiXCR, keeping productive beta chains. Every CDR3 protein is listed once, alongside the most common genes and DNA of its rows. Recorded for this sample are around 550,000 distinct CDR3 sequences; around a quarter of them occurred a single time. 13% of the sample is taken by the ten largest. Source material: PBMCs. The receptors come from a human donor in good health (CMV status not recorded). Some clones in this sample may be carry-over from other donors' samples.

The rearrangement joins TRBV6-4 to TRBJ1-1; tentatively, D is TRBD1 (5 bases). Germline V gene data show CDR1 as MRHNA and CDR2 as SNTAGT. Trimming stripped 5 bases from V and 8 bases from J, with 15 bases between. CDR3 length equals 13 residues. In DNA form, the CDR3 reads TGTGCCAGCAGTAAGGAGACGGGGGTAGAAGCTTTCTTT. Amino acid sequence: CASSKETGVEAFF.

The genes are TRBV10-2 and TRBJ2-3; 8 nucleotides match TRBD2. The CDR3 sequence is 13 residues long. The V and J ends lost 7 bases and 4 bases, in that order; junction bases with no gene match: 4. CDR1 is WSHSY and CDR2 is SAAADI in the germline V gene. CDR3 coding DNA: TGCGCCAGCAAGCCTAGCGGGCCAGATACGCAGTATTTT. The encoded protein is CASKPSGPDTQYF.

The chain couples TRBV2 to TRBJ1-3; D is undetermined. V shed 6 bases and J shed 0 bases, with 18 bases lying between them. The CDR3 length is 17 residues. Germline loops: CDR1 SNHLY, CDR2 FYNNEI. The CDR3 protein is CASRPGFKESSGNTIYF. The CDR3 nucleotides are TGTGCCAGCAGACCCGGGTTCAAAGAGAGCTCTGGAAACACCATATATTTT.

This clonotype has at least ten counts. The genes are TRBV7-8 and TRBJ2-7; 9 nucleotides match TRBD1. The CDR3 runs 16 residues. Germline values: CDR1 SGHVS, CDR2 FQNEAQ. V was clipped by 0 bases and J by 2 bases; unmatched bases: 5. DNA for the CDR3: TGTGCCAGCAGCTTAGCTGGGACAGGGCCGGCCTACGAGCAGTACGTC. It encodes CASSLAGTGPAYEQYV.

The genes are TRBV5-1 and TRBJ2-5, with TRBD1 matching over 7 bases. CDR1 SGHRS and CDR2 YFSETQ come from the germline V gene. The CDR3 is 16 residues long. With V trimmed by 4 bases and J by 4 bases, 13 bases remained unmatched. CDR3 protein: CASSPPLTGILETQYF. The DNA of the CDR3 is TGCGCCAGCAGCCCCCCACTGACAGGGATCCTAGAGACCCAGTACTTC.

DNA for the CDR3: TGTGCCAGCAAGGTGCTAGCGGGAGCCTTCGGGGAGCTGTTTTTT. Amino acid sequence: CASKVLAGAFGELFF. The V call is TRBV2, the J call TRBJ2-2; TRBD2 aligns across 10 bases. This CDR3 has 15 residues. Per germline, CDR1 SNHLY and CDR2 FYNNEI. Trimming removed 7 bases from V and 7 bases from J; junction bases left unmatched: 9.

J is TRBJ2-1 and V is TRBV11-3; D not resolved. V was cut by 0 bases and J by 2 bases, with 8 bases left in between. This CDR3 is built from 15 residues. The germline CDR1 and CDR2 sequences are SGHNT and YENEEA. CDR3 amino acids: CASSLEQNTYNEQFF. The CDR3 bases are TGTGCCAGCAGCTTAGAACAGAATACCTACAATGAGCAGTTCTTC.

This clonotype has just a few counts. The chain has TRBV7-8 and TRBJ1-1; the D is unclear. The CDR3 extends over 15 amino acids. The V gene's germline CDR1 is SGHVS and CDR2 FQNEAQ. V lost 5 bases to trimming and J lost 6 bases, with 19 bases between them. CDR3 in DNA: TGTGCCAGCAGCCCCCGGGCAGCCGATCCCTCTGAAGCTTTCTTT. It encodes CASSPRAADPSEAFF.

The chain has TRBV9 and TRBJ2-5, with D unclear. Germline CDR1 is SGDLS and CDR2 is YYNGEE. This CDR3 comprises 13 residues. Trimming shortened V by 0 bases and J by 1 base, and 4 bases separated the two germline ends. CDR3 sequence reads: CASSVVPQETQYF. The DNA of the CDR3 is TGTGCCAGCAGCGTAGTGCCCCAAGAGACCCAGTACTTC. Variable domain in full (rest from reference TRBV9 and TRBJ2-5): DSGVTQTPKHLITATGQRVTLRCSPRSGDLSVYWYQQSLDQGLQFLIQYYNGEERAKGNILERFSAQQFPDLHSELNLSSLELGDSALYFCASSVVPQETQYFGPGTRLLVL.

The chain couples TRBV15 to TRBJ2-7; D perhaps matches TRBD2 (5 bases). The V end lost 0 bases, the J end lost 7 bases, and 16 bases lay between the germline ends. Looked up from germline, CDR1 is LNHNV and CDR2 is YYDKDF (reference sequence). This CDR3 has 15 amino acids. CDR3 DNA sequence: TGTGCCACCAGCAGAGAGAAGAGGGAATCGGGTGAGCAGTACGTC. The encoded protein is CATSREKRESGEQYV.

This chain connects TRBV6-5 to TRBJ1-1, with a tentative D call TRBD1 (5 bases). The CDR3 length is 16 residues. CDR1 is MNHEY and CDR2 is SVGAGI in the germline V gene. Trimming shortened V by 2 bases and J by 2 bases, and 15 bases separated the two germline ends. The CDR3 sequence is CASSYKMGTLNTEAFF. CDR3 coding DNA: TGTGCCAGCAGTTACAAGATGGGGACCTTAAACACTGAAGCTTTCTTT.

The CDR3 loop reads CASSLSSGSDTQYF. The CDR3 DNA reads as TGTGCCAGCAGCTTGAGTAGCGGGAGTGATACGCAGTATTTT. V usage is TRBV5-6 and J usage is TRBJ2-3; TRBD2 matches at 9 bases. CDR3 size: 14 residues. The germline V gene encodes CDR1 SGHDT and CDR2 YYEEEE. Germline trimming cut 1 base from V and 6 bases from J; bases unmatched to any gene: 3.

This clonotype was counted ten times or more. V and J are TRBV7-8 and TRBJ2-3; the match to TRBD1 covers 7 bases. Germline assignment: CDR1 SGHVS and CDR2 FQNEAQ. Trimming at V came to 5 bases and at J to 3 bases, leaving 5 bases not matched to a gene. This CDR3 contains 14 residues. DNA for the CDR3: TGTGCCAGCAGCCAAGGGGGCGATACAGATACGCAGTATTTT. As protein: CASSQGGDTDTQYF.

The table lists this clonotype with a few counts. The chain carries TRBV3-1 and TRBJ1-3; D remains ambiguous. The ends were cut back, 4 bases at V and 0 bases at J, with 7 bases in the middle. The CDR3 has 14 amino acids. The germline V gene encodes CDR1 LGHDT and CDR2 YNNKEL (reference sequence). The chain's CDR3 is CASSLRLSGNTIYF. For the CDR3, the DNA is TGTGCCAGCAGCCTCAGACTCTCTGGAAACACCATATATTTT.

This clonotype appeared many times. The chain couples TRBV4-2 to TRBJ2-1; 7 bases map to TRBD1. Trimming at V came to 5 bases and at J to 5 bases, leaving 9 bases not matched to a gene. Germline-derived CDR1 and CDR2 are LGHNA and YNFKEQ. The CDR3 has 15 amino acids. CDR3: CASSETGVNDNEQFF. In nucleotides, the CDR3 is TGTGCCAGCAGCGAAACAGGGGTGAATGACAATGAGCAGTTCTTC.

The rearrangement joins TRBV7-9 to TRBJ2-5, with 15 bases aligning to TRBD2. Germline values: CDR1 SEHNR, CDR2 FQNEAQ (reference sequence). This CDR3 comprises 17 residues. V was pared by 5 bases and J by 2 bases, with 6 bases of the junction left unmatched. This chain's CDR3 is CASSEGLAGGRQETQYF. The CDR3 nucleotides read TGTGCCAGCAGCGAGGGACTAGCGGGAGGAAGGCAAGAGACCCAGTACTTC.

This clonotype was found a few times. DNA of the CDR3: TGTGCCAGCAGCTTGGGAGAGGCAGGGCCTCTCCAAGAGACCCAGTACTTC. It translates to CASSLGEAGPLQETQYF. The rearrangement joins TRBV5-6 to TRBJ2-5; tentative D call: TRBD1 (5 bases). Germline V gives CDR1 SGHDT, CDR2 YYEEEE. The CDR3 sequence is 17 residues long. V was clipped by 0 bases and J by 1 base, with 16 bases between them.

Remarks on this clonotype: This could be a read error, since a much larger clone is one nucleotide away. Given the absence of the conserved phenylalanine or tryptophan at the CDR3 end, a read error is likely. This chain's CDR3 is CASSFSAGTAYEQYL. As DNA, the CDR3 is TGTGCCAGCAGCTTTTCTGCGGGAACCGCCTACGAGCAGTACCTC. The chain uses TRBV7-2 and TRBJ2-7; maybe TRBD2 (6 bases). Germline V gene sequence: CDR1 SGHTA, CDR2 FQGNSA. V lost 3 bases to trimming and J lost 2 bases, with 14 bases between them. The CDR3 has 15 residues.